This is a list of T cell receptor beta chains from one sample in a study of blood T cell repertoires in COVID-19. Some clones are missing from TCRdb's copy, which holds only in-frame ones; the method was immunoSEQ multiplex PCR. The sample lists around 55,000 clones; over 75% were seen once. Material: peripheral blood. Receptors were obtained from a human donor with active COVID-19. The donor label of this sample is uncertain. Both conserved end residues are part of each CDR3. The order of the fields is clone size, J gene, D gene, V gene, CDR3 DNA, CDR3 protein. A D gene is named only where the DNA matches it firmly. Expanded clones get a size class; other rows say once, few or many, or leave the size out.

>once|TRBJ1-5|TRBD1|TRBV5-6
TGTGCCAGCAGCTACGGGACAGGGGATAGCAATCAGCCCCAGCATTTT
CASSYGTGDSNQPQHF
>.|TRBJ1-2|.|TRBV6-5
TGTGCCAGCAGCCGTGCCTCGACAGGCGGCGGCTACACCTTC
CASSRASTGGGYTF
>.|TRBJ2-1|TRBD1|TRBV2
TGTGCCAGCAGTGGACAGGGTCGAGTGAATGAGCAGTTCTTC
CASSGQGRVNEQFF
>.|TRBJ1-5|.|TRBV6-2/TRBV6-3
TGTGCCAGCAGTCGGGGAGAGGATTTGCAGCCCCAGCATTTT
CASSRGEDLQPQHF
>.|TRBJ2-5|TRBD2|TRBV15
TGTGCCACCAGCGATCGGACTAGCGGGAGTGGGGAGACCCAGTACTTC
CATSDRTSGSGETQYF
>.|TRBJ2-7|TRBD2|TRBV15
TGTGCCACCAGCAGTAGAGGGAGGGCCTACGAGCAGTACTTC
CATSSRGRAYEQYF
>.|TRBJ2-1|TRBD2|TRBV4-1
TGCGCCAGCAGCCAAATTCGGAAGGGACTAGCGGCTCTTTACAATGAGCAGTTCTTC
CASSQIRKGLAALYNEQFF
>.|TRBJ2-7|TRBD2|TRBV19
TGTGCCAGTAGTCACGATAGCGGGAAAGGCTACGAGCAGTACTTC
CASSHDSGKGYEQYF
>few|TRBJ2-7|.|TRBV19
TGTGCCAGTAGTAACACAGCCCGGTGGGAGCAGTACTTC
CASSNTARWEQYF
>few|TRBJ1-5|.|TRBV27
TGTGCCAGCAGTTTGGGGCAACCGAATCAGCCCCAGCATTTT
CASSLGQPNQPQHF
>few|TRBJ2-7|.|TRBV28
TGTGCCAGCAGTTACACTGGAACTAACCCCTACGAGCAGTACTTC
CASSYTGTNPYEQYF
>.|TRBJ1-2|.|TRBV4-1
TGCGCCAGCAGCCAAGATAGGGGAGGAGGCTTCTATGGCTACACCTTC
CASSQDRGGGFYGYTF
>.|TRBJ2-5|TRBD1|TRBV9
TGTGCCAGCAGCTCCCGGGACAGGGGAAGTGAGACCCAGTACTTC
CASSSRDRGSETQYF
>.|TRBJ2-1|.|TRBV7-2
TGTGCCGCATTAACGACTTACAATGAGCAGTTCTTC
CAALTTYNEQFF
>.|TRBJ2-7|.|TRBV9
TGTGCCAGCAGCTTTCAGGGACAAACCCTAAGCGAGCAGTACTTC
CASSFQGQTLSEQYF
>.|TRBJ2-1|.|TRBV12-3/TRBV12-4
TGTGCCAGCAGTTCCCTACGGGTTGAGCAGTTCTTC
CASSSLRVEQFF
>few|TRBJ1-5|.|TRBV7-9
TGTGCCAGCAGCTCCGGGGACACCTATCAGCCCCAGCATTTT
CASSSGDTYQPQHF
>once|TRBJ2-1|TRBD2|TRBV5-8
TGTGCCAGCAGCACCCGGCGTAGCGGGAGATACAATGAGCAGTTCTTC
CASSTRRSGRYNEQFF
>.|TRBJ2-1|TRBD1|TRBV5-6
TGTGCCAGCAGCCACAGGGGAAGTGGCTCCTACAATGAGCAGTTCTTC
CASSHRGSGSYNEQFF
>.|TRBJ1-2|.|TRBV7-3
TGTGCCAGCAGCCCAACAGGGTTCTATGGCTACACCTTC
CASSPTGFYGYTF
>.|TRBJ2-7|.|TRBV7-9
TGTGCCAGCAGCCCCCAGACTCGGTACGAGCAGTACTTC
CASSPQTRYEQYF
>.|TRBJ1-2|TRBD1|TRBV27
TGTGCCAGCAGTCCCCGACAGGGGGCCCATGGCTACACCTTC
CASSPRQGAHGYTF
>.|TRBJ1-1|.|TRBV28
TGTGCCAGCAGTTTAATATCTTTTCAGGTTGAAGCTTTCTTT
CASSLISFQVEAFF
>.|TRBJ2-1|TRBD2|TRBV19
TGTGCCAGTAGTATACAACTAGCGGGGGGCCTCTTTGAGCAGTTCTTC
CASSIQLAGGLFEQFF
>.|TRBJ2-3|.|TRBV6-5
TGTGCCAGCAGTTACGACAGGACTCGCACAGATACGCAGTATTTT
CASSYDRTRTDTQYF
>once|TRBJ2-3|.|TRBV28
TGTGCCAGCAGCCCCCCTCGGGATACGCAGTATTTT
CASSPPRDTQYF
>.|TRBJ2-3|TRBD2|TRBV9
TGTGCCAGCAGCGTAGGAGTATTGGCGGGAGGGCCGGTAGATACGCAGTATTTT
CASSVGVLAGGPVDTQYF
>.|TRBJ2-7|.|TRBV15
TGTGCCACCAGCAGAGTTCGGGGATCCTACGAGCAGTACTTC
CATSRVRGSYEQYF
>.|TRBJ1-1|.|TRBV6-4
TGTGCCAGCAGTGAAGGGGCTGGGAACACTGAAGCTTTCTTT
CASSEGAGNTEAFF
>once|TRBJ2-3|TRBD2|TRBV9
TGTGCCAGCAGCGTAGAAACTAGCGGATTTATCACAGATACGCAGTATTTT
CASSVETSGFITDTQYF
>.|TRBJ1-1|TRBD1|TRBV10-3
TGTGCCATCAGCGACAGGGTTGACACTGAAGCTTTCTTT
CAISDRVDTEAFF
>.|TRBJ1-2|.|TRBV5-5
TGTGCCAGCAGCTTGTATTCAGGGCCCTTACTTTCTAACTATGGCTACACCTTC
CASSLYSGPLLSNYGYTF
>.|TRBJ1-2|TRBD1|TRBV4-1
TGCGCCAGCAGCAGGACAGGGCCCTATGGCTACACCTTC
CASSRTGPYGYTF
>once|TRBJ1-3|TRBD1|TRBV2
TGTGCCAGCACCGAAAGTCCAGGGGGCGATGGAAACACCATATATTTT
CASTESPGGDGNTIYF
>.|TRBJ1-1|.|TRBV12-5
TGTGCTAGTGGTCAGGGGACTAGGGGGACTGAAGCTTTCTTT
CASGQGTRGTEAFF
>once|TRBJ2-7|.|TRBV12-5
TGTGCTAGTGGTTTGGTACCCGGGGGCGAGCAGTACTTC
CASGLVPGGEQYF
>.|TRBJ2-1|.|TRBV5-1
TGCGCCAGCAGCTTGGCCCTTGAGCAGTTCTTC
CASSLALEQFF